This TCR beta chain came from a study of T-cell reconstitution after alpha-beta-depleted transplantation in children. A TCRbeta library incorporating unique molecular identifiers was prepared. In TCRdb, the PCR reads were re-called with MiXCR into one record per CDR3 protein. The sample consists of around 410,000 distinct CDR3 sequences, approximately 10% of them appearing once. Trimming cost V 6 bases and J 1 base, with 9 bases left between them. The CDR3 length is 13 residues. CDR1 is DFQATT, CDR2 SNEGSKA, per germline (reference sequence). The V call is TRBV20-1, the J call TRBJ2-2; no clear D gene. This specimen consisted of PBMCs from the stem cell graft donor, obtained from the stem cell graft. This TCR came from a human donor who donated a stem cell graft to a child with acute myeloid leukemia. CDR3 nucleotide sequence: TGCAGTGCCCTGGACCAGAACACCGGGGAGCTGTTTTTT. It is translated as CSALDQNTGELFF.